The clone carrying this T cell receptor beta chain has at least ten counts. TCR beta CDR3 sequences were amplified from RNA transcripts. The primer set for the first-round RT-PCR of the TCR CDR3 was HTBI. MiXCR, run by TCRdb on the multiplex PCR reads, gives a single entry per CDR3 protein. This sample has under 800,000 distinct CDR3 sequences, with less than 15% found just once. These data belong to a study of T cells in Graves' hyperthyroidism and ophthalmopathy. V lost 3 bases to trimming and J lost 8 bases, with 20 bases between them. Germline CDR1 and CDR2: GTSNPN and SVGIG (reference sequence). The CDR3 length is 15 residues. Across 18 months, stable Graves' hyperthyroidism was marked by no progression to ophthalmopathy.

The chain joins TRBV30 to TRBJ1-5, with D possibly matching TRBD1 (6 bases). The receptor was isolated from a woman aged 18 to 35 with Graves' hyperthyroidism. The sequencing sample was made of blood. This chain's CDR3 is CAWRPAGAVSKPQHF. The CDR3 DNA reads TGTGCCTGGAGACCCGCGGGGGCTGTTTCGAAGCCCCAGCATTTT.